Here is one TCR beta chain with its context. Patients of the Seattle cohort, enrolled during active infection, were followed longitudinally. Original methodology: Nucleated cell number was recorded as an estimate derived from reference gene primer amplification. The table came from immunoSEQ multiplex PCR; TCRdb's copy has only in-frame clones and leaves some out. V and J calls and clone size follow that table, whereas D and trimming were derived from the DNA. This table holds roughly 290,000 clones, 70% to 90% found once. This entry comes from a study of blood T cell repertoires in COVID-19. In the study overall: Samples taken during acute and convalescent COVID-19 were collected in the United States, Italy and Spain. PBMCs, B-cell-depleted T cells, or T cells provided the cDNA or gDNA that made up the material.

The CDR3 runs 15 residues. In germline, CDR1 is LNHDA, CDR2 SQIVND (reference sequence). The V gene lost 2 bases and the J gene lost 3 bases, with 14 bases spanning the gap. Source material: peripheral blood. The V gene is TRBV19, the J gene TRBJ2-7, with D tentatively TRBD1 (6 bases). The sequence was collected from a human donor with COVID-19, enrolled during active disease. The donor label of this sample is uncertain. The CDR3 sequence: CASSISRTAIYEQYF. The CDR3, as DNA: TGTGCCAGTAGTATAAGCAGGACAGCGATCTACGAGCAGTACTTC.